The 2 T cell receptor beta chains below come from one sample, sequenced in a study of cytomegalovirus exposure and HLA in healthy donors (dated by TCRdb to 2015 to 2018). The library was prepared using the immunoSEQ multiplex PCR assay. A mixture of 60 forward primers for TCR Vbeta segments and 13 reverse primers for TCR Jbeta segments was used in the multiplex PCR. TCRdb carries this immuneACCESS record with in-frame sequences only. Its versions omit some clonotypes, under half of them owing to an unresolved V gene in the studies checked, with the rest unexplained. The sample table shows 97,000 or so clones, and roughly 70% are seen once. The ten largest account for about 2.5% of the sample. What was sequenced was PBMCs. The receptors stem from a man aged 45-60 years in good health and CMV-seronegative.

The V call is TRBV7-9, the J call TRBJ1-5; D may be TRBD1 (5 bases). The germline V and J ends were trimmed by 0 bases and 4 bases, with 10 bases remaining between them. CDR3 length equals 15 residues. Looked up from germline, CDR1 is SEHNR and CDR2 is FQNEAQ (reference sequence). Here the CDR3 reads CASSLAGKGNQPQHF. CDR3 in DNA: TGTGCCAGCAGCTTAGCGGGGAAGGGGAATCAGCCCCAGCATTTT.

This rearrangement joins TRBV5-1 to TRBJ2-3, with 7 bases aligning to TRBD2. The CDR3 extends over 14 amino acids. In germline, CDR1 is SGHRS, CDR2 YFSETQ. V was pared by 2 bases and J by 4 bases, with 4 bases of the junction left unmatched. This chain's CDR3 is CASSFPGLPDTQYF. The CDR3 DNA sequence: TGCGCCAGCAGCTTCCCGGGACTACCAGATACGCAGTATTTT.